This TCR beta chain comes out of a study of T cell responses to AZD1222 COVID-19 vaccine. About this clone itself: The antigen is undetermined.

This CDR3 contains 16 residues. Trimming removed 3 bases from V and 0 bases from J; junction bases left unmatched: 4. Germline CDR1 is SQVTM and CDR2 is ANQGSEA. This table comes from immunoSEQ multiplex PCR, and its TCRdb copy is limited to in-frame clones, with some not included. The table includes approximately 220,000 clones, about 92% detected once. General study results and limits: It was only a handful of AZD1222 recipients who were seropositive at baseline.

This TCR came from an adult in good health. The chain links TRBV29-1 to TRBJ2-2, with TRBD1 matching over 10 bases. The sequencing here drew on peripheral blood, taken on day 0 of MenACWY control vaccination. The CDR3 loop is CSVERQGASNTGELFF. CDR3 DNA: TGCAGCGTTGAGAGACAGGGGGCCTCGAACACCGGGGAGCTGTTTTTT.